This T cell receptor beta chain was found in a study of Graves' ophthalmopathy and Graves' hyperthyroidism. Amplification of TCR beta CDR3 regions used RNA transcripts. RT-PCR with HTBI primers came first, then second-round multiplex PCR. TCRdb fed the multiplex PCR reads into MiXCR, producing one record per CDR3 protein. Among 170,000 or so distinct CDR3 sequences listed, under 45% were seen once. There are many counts of this clonotype. The CDR3 runs 11 residues. V gave up 5 bases and J gave up 6 bases; unmatched junction bases: 1. Germline V lookup: CDR1 SGHTA, CDR2 FQGNSA. Source material: peripheral blood. The receptor was derived from a man in his thirties or forties with Graves' ophthalmopathy. The chain recombines TRBV7-2 with TRBJ2-7; 7 nucleotides line up with TRBD1. The CDR3 reads CASSGDSEQYF. DNA for the CDR3: TGTGCCAGCAGCGGGGACAGCGAGCAGTACTTC.